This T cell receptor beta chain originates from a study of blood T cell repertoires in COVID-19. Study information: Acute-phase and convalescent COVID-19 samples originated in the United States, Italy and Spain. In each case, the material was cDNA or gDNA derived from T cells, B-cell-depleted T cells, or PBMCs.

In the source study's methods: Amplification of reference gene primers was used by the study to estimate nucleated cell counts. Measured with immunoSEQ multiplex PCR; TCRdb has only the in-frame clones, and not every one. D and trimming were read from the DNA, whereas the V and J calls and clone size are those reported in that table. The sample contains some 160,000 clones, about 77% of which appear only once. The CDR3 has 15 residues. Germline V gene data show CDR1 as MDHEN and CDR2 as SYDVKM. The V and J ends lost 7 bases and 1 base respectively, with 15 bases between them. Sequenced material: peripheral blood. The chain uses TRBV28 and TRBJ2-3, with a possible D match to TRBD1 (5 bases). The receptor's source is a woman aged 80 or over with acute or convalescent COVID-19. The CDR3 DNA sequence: TGTGCCAGCAACAGGCCCTCCGTGGGCACAGATACGCAGTATTTT. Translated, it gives CASNRPSVGTDTQYF.